The 21 T cell receptor beta chains presented below share a single source sample, sequenced in a study of blood T cell repertoires in COVID-19. Sequencing was performed with immunoSEQ multiplex PCR; in TCRdb, only in-frame clones are kept and a portion is missing. The data show 250,000 or so clones, 75% to 85% seen once. The specimen sequenced was peripheral blood. These receptors originate from a human donor in a cohort sampled during active COVID-19.

The chain has TRBV28 and TRBJ2-7; 8 nucleotides align to TRBD2. The CDR3 loop spans 14 amino acids. Germline V gives CDR1 MDHEN, CDR2 SYDVKM. The ends lost 7 bases at V and 0 bases at J; junction bases unmatched: 5. The CDR3 nucleotides are TGTGCCAGCACCACGGGGGGGAACTCCTACGAGCAGTACTTC. Its translation: CASTTGGNSYEQYF.

This chain connects TRBV4-1 to TRBJ2-1; 9 bases align to TRBD2. V was pared by 1 base and J by 2 bases, with 12 bases of the junction left unmatched. This CDR3 region has 19 residues. The V gene's germline CDR1 is MGHRA and CDR2 YSYEKL. DNA of the CDR3: TGCGCCAGCAGCCAAGGGGGCGTTAGCGGGGGCCGCCCCTACAATGAGCAGTTCTTC. This translates into CASSQGGVSGGRPYNEQFF.

The genes are TRBV5-1 and TRBJ2-7, with D possibly being TRBD1 (6 bases). Between the trimmed V and J ends, which lost 3 bases and 4 bases, there was a span of 8 bases. The CDR3 totals 12 residues. CDR1 SGHRS and CDR2 YFSETQ come from the germline V gene. The CDR3, as DNA: TGCGCCAGCAGCTCAACAGGGTACGAGCAGTACTTC. It is translated as CASSSTGYEQYF.

The chain links TRBV5-6 to TRBJ1-1; the D gene is possibly TRBD1 (6 bases). In germline, CDR1 is SGHDT, CDR2 YYEEEE. V shed 2 bases and J shed 2 bases, with 7 bases lying between them. The CDR3 consists of 13 residues. The CDR3 sequence is CASSFGGNTEAFF. The CDR3 coding sequence is TGTGCCAGCAGCTTTGGGGGCAACACTGAAGCTTTCTTT.

The V gene is TRBV5-1, the J gene TRBJ2-7; TRBD1 matches 8 bases. Germline CDR1 reads SGHRS; CDR2 reads YFSETQ. After removal of 0 bases from V and 6 bases from J, the junction contained 5 bases not matched to a gene. The CDR3 extends over 14 amino acids. This CDR3 is CASSLVGQGGEQYF. CDR3 sequence (DNA): TGCGCCAGCAGCTTGGTCGGACAGGGAGGCGAGCAGTACTTC. The full variable domain, with the rest looked up from reference TRBV5-1 and TRBJ2-7, is KAGVTQTPRYLIKTRGQQVTLSCSPISGHRSVSWYQQTPGQGLQFLFEYFSETQRNKGNFPGRFSGRQFSNSRSEMNVSTLELGDSALYLCASSLVGQGGEQYFGPGTRLTVT.

The count of this clone is one. The CDR3 DNA reads as TGCGCCAGCAGCTTCTCCGCTAGCGGGACTGAGCAGTTCTTC. Translated: CASSFSASGTEQFF. This chain uses TRBV5-1 with TRBJ2-1; 9 nucleotides agree with TRBD2. Per the germline V gene, CDR1 is SGHRS and CDR2 is YFSETQ. The V and J ends lost 2 bases and 9 bases, in that order; junction bases with no gene match: 6. The CDR3 is 14 amino acids.

The J gene is TRBJ2-1, the V gene TRBV24-1, with D uncertain. V lost 3 bases, J lost 6 bases, and 5 bases lay in between. The V gene's germline CDR1 is KGHDR and CDR2 SFDVKD. This CDR3 spans 12 amino acids. The CDR3 coding sequence is TGTGCCACCAGTGATCATTTCAATGAGCAGTTCTTC. Its protein is CATSDHFNEQFF.

V and J are TRBV3-1 (or the pseudogene TRBV3-2) and TRBJ1-3; D ambiguous. Per the germline V gene, CDR1 is LGHDT and CDR2 is YNNKEL (reference sequence). The length of the CDR3 is 15 residues. Trimming took 5 bases from V and 3 from J, leaving 14 bases between them. CDR3 coding DNA: TGTGCCAGCAGCTCTACAAGTGGAGGTGGAAACACCATATATTTT. Its translation: CASSSTSGGGNTIYF.

At least ten counts were recorded for this clone. In this CDR3 the conserved last residue, phenylalanine or tryptophan, is missing, so a read error is likely. No DNA is shown, since the ends of the CDR3 on it are uncertain; the CDR3 is the one TCRdb lists. The chain uses TRBV6-1 and TRBJ1-2. The CDR3 length is 13 residues, termini included. The germline gives CDR1 MNHNS, CDR2 SASEGT. This CDR3 is CASSENGVGPADA.

In its sample, this clone was seen once. The V gene is TRBV3-1 (or the pseudogene TRBV3-2), the J gene TRBJ2-3, with 9 bases lining up with TRBD2. This CDR3 comprises 14 residues. Germline V gene data show CDR1 as LGHDT and CDR2 as YNNKEL (reference sequence). V dropped 6 bases and J dropped 4; count of bases not matched to a gene: 5. CDR3 bases: TGTGCCAGCAGTCCCGGGACTAGCTCAGATACGCAGTATTTT. Translated, it gives CASSPGTSSDTQYF.

This chain connects TRBV10-1 to TRBJ2-2, with D uncertain. CDR3 length: 12 amino acids. V lost 7 bases and J 5 bases, leaving 8 bases between the germline ends. In germline, CDR1 is WNHNN, CDR2 SYGVQD (reference sequence). Here the CDR3 reads CASMQKTGELFF. CDR3 nucleotide sequence: TGCGCCAGCATGCAGAAAACCGGGGAGCTGTTTTTT.

The rearrangement links TRBV15 to TRBJ1-3, with a weak D call TRBD1 (5 bases). This CDR3 has 18 amino acids. Germline lookup yields CDR1 LNHNV and CDR2 YYDKDF (reference sequence). Deletions cut 2 bases from V and 0 bases from J, with 17 bases between. The CDR3 spells CATSRPPGLLSSGNTIYF. The CDR3 DNA is TGTGCCACCAGCAGACCCCCGGGACTCCTGAGCTCTGGAAACACCATATATTTT.

This clone has just one count. DNA of the CDR3: TGCGCCAGCAGAGCAGATACAGGGATTAACTATGGCTACACCTTC. Its protein product is CASRADTGINYGYTF. The V and J genes are TRBV5-1 and TRBJ1-2; possibly TRBD1 for D (6 bases). This CDR3 region has 15 residues. The germline gives CDR1 SGHRS, CDR2 YFSETQ. V gave up 5 bases and J gave up 1 base, with 15 bases separating them. The full variable domain, completed using reference TRBV5-1 and TRBJ1-2, is KAGVTQTPRYLIKTRGQQVTLSCSPISGHRSVSWYQQTPGQGLQFLFEYFSETQRNKGNFPGRFSGRQFSNSRSEMNVSTLELGDSALYLCASRADTGINYGYTFGSGTRLTVV.

The V and J genes are TRBV6-6 and TRBJ2-1, with 12 positions matching TRBD2. The CDR3 has 17 amino acids. With V trimmed by 5 bases and J by 5 bases, 10 bases remained unmatched. Germline V gene data show CDR1 as MNHNY and CDR2 as SVGAGI (reference sequence). The CDR3 sequence: CASSQSTSGSFHNEQFF. Written as DNA, the CDR3 is TGTGCCAGCAGTCAATCGACTAGCGGGAGCTTCCACAATGAGCAGTTCTTC.

J is TRBJ1-2 and V is TRBV7-9; D is unresolved. Germline CDR1 and CDR2: SEHNR and FQNEAQ (reference sequence). The CDR3 contains 13 residues. V lost 0 bases, J lost 9 bases, and 11 bases lay in between. The DNA of the CDR3 is TGTGCCAGCAGCTTAGCGCGGCCCCGTCGCTACACCTTC. Amino acids: CASSLARPRRYTF.

This chain joins TRBV15 and TRBJ2-3; D is perhaps TRBD2 (7 bases). The CDR3 spans 18 residues. CDR1 is LNHNV, CDR2 YYDKDF, per germline (reference sequence). With 0 bases removed from V and 1 base from J, the gap between germline ends came to 17 bases. The CDR3 DNA reads as TGTGCCACCAGCAGAGACCTCGCGGGGGCCAGGGGCACAGATACGCAGTATTTT. Translating it yields CATSRDLAGARGTDTQYF.

V usage is TRBV28 and J usage is TRBJ1-1, with a possible D match to TRBD1 (6 bases). In germline, CDR1 is MDHEN, CDR2 SYDVKM. CDR3 length: 12 residues. Trimming removed 7 bases at V and 6 bases at J, with 12 bases between. In nucleotides, the CDR3 is TGTGCCAGCACCGGGACATTATCTGAAGCTTTCTTT. Amino acid sequence: CASTGTLSEAFF.

This chain joins TRBV6-5 and TRBJ2-3, with TRBD1 matching 9 bases. V trimming: 7 bases; J trimming: 5 bases; junction bases outside the gene matches: 10. From germline, CDR1 is MNHEY and CDR2 SVGAGI. This CDR3 region has 15 residues. The CDR3 bases are TGTGCCAGCACGCCGATGACAGGGGGAATAGATACGCAGTATTTT. This codes for CASTPMTGGIDTQYF.

The genes are TRBV7-9 and TRBJ1-1, with a tentative D call TRBD1 (6 bases). There are 16 residues in the CDR3. V gave up 3 bases and J gave up 1 base, with 15 bases separating them. Germline V lookup: CDR1 SEHNR, CDR2 FQNEAQ (reference sequence). This CDR3 is CASSFSTGSENTEAFF. The CDR3 DNA reads TGTGCCAGCAGCTTTTCTACAGGGTCCGAGAACACTGAAGCTTTCTTT.

This clone was counted only a few times. This chain uses TRBV7-9 with TRBJ1-2; the D is unclear. Between the trimmed V and J ends, which lost 5 bases and 4 bases, there was a span of 11 bases. CDR1 is SEHNR, CDR2 FQNEAQ, per germline (reference sequence). The CDR3 totals 13 residues. The CDR3 coding sequence is TGTGCCAGCAGCCTCCGAGGGATCTATGGCTACACCTTC. This translates into CASSLRGIYGYTF.

The V call is TRBV5-1, the J call TRBJ2-3, with a tentative D call TRBD2 (6 bases). Trimming shortened V by 0 bases and J by 3 bases, and 8 bases separated the two germline ends. The CDR3 covers 14 residues. Germline V gene lookup returns CDR1 SGHRS and CDR2 YFSETQ. In nucleotides, the CDR3 is TGCGCCAGCAGCTTGGGACTAGTAACAGATACGCAGTATTTT. This codes for CASSLGLVTDTQYF. The full variable domain, in which reference TRBV5-1 and TRBJ2-3 provide the parts outside the CDR3, is KAGVTQTPRYLIKTRGQQVTLSCSPISGHRSVSWYQQTPGQGLQFLFEYFSETQRNKGNFPGRFSGRQFSNSRSEMNVSTLELGDSALYLCASSLGLVTDTQYFGPGTRLTVL.